The source of this TCR beta chain is a study of T cells in Graves' hyperthyroidism and ophthalmopathy. Study results and caveats: A model using 13 V-J features told ophthalmopathy apart from stable hyperthyroidism. The blood repertoire included most of the expanded thyroid clonotypes above 0.001. Ophthalmopathy got predicted by the model a median roughly 6.4 months before its onset.

This CDR3 region has 13 residues. CDR1 and CDR2 from the germline V gene are SEHNR and FQNEAQ (reference sequence). With V trimmed by 7 bases and J by 6 bases, 6 bases remained unmatched. This clonotype was picked up many times. Its antigen is currently unknown. What was amplified from RNA transcripts were TCR beta CDR3 regions. Initially, a first-round RT-PCR of the TCR CDR3 employed the HTBI primer set. MiXCR, applied by TCRdb to the multiplex PCR reads, yields one record per CDR3 protein. The sample lists roughly 520,000 distinct CDR3 sequences; around a quarter were seen once. A roughly 10 ml volume of fresh peripheral blood provided the PBMCs.

The chain recombines TRBV7-9 with TRBJ1-5; 7 nucleotides align to TRBD1. This TCR came from a woman aged 30 to 39 with Graves' ophthalmopathy. The sample taken for sequencing was blood. CDR3 in DNA: TGTGCCAGCAACAGGAAGGGGGCTCAGCCCCAGCATTTT. Protein product: CASNRKGAQPQHF.